This TCR beta chain was sequenced for a study of neurological immune-mediated disorders. This clonotype has at least ten counts. Its antigen remains unknown. The CDR3 is made up of 17 amino acids. J gave up 0 bases and V 5 bases, and 8 bases lay outside the gene matches. In germline, CDR1 is DFQATT, CDR2 SNEGSKA (reference sequence). Synthesis of cDNA was accomplished via 5'RACE employing 10-nucleotide random UMIs. Over 190 million TCR-beta sequences from 15-18 subjects came from every sequencing run. From the 5' RACE reads, TCRdb called clonotypes with MiXCR, one entry per CDR3 protein. The data hold 20,000 to 25,000 distinct CDR3 sequences, with approximately 15% observed a single time. Study results and caveats: The absence of any CDR3 amino acid sequence shared by expanded clones across subjects suggests that repertoires were private in all groups. Expansion of TCR clones was greatest in HTLV-1-associated myelopathy and smallest in multiple sclerosis, where it fell below that of healthy controls.

This TCR came from a female donor with HTLV-1-associated myelopathy (HAM/TSP). The rearrangement uses TRBV20-1 and TRBJ2-1, with 12 bases matching TRBD2. Sequenced input: PBMCs. In DNA form, the CDR3 reads TGCAGTGCTGTACTAGCGGGGGGTACGGGCTCCTACAATGAGCAGTTCTTC. Its protein product is CSAVLAGGTGSYNEQFF.